This is a list of T cell receptor beta chains from one sample in a study of monozygotic twins with inflammatory bowel disease. With the 5' RACE reads reprocessed, TCRdb shows one record per CDR3 protein and no DNA. This listing includes some 300,000 distinct CDR3 sequences. Material for sequencing was blood. Source of these receptors: a human donor with ulcerative colitis or Crohn's disease, or a healthy co-twin of an affected twin (not recorded which). CDR3s include the opening cysteine and the closing phenylalanine or tryptophan.

V gene: TRBV6-1
J gene: TRBJ2-7
CDR3 protein: CASSVTPGPNYEQYF

V gene: TRBV29-1
J gene: TRBJ2-5
CDR3 protein: CSVYKDLETQYF

V gene: TRBV27
J gene: TRBJ2-7
CDR3 protein: CASSLFPTSGSYEQYF

V gene: TRBV20-1
J gene: TRBJ2-3
CDR3 protein: CSAKWGTDTQYF

V gene: TRBV7-2
J gene: TRBJ2-3
CDR3 protein: CASSPRTRVHTDTQYF

V gene: TRBV28
J gene: TRBJ2-2
CDR3 protein: CASSQPGTGGTGELFF

V gene: TRBV28
J gene: TRBJ1-4
CDR3 protein: CASSPLQVATNEKLFF

V gene: TRBV20-1
J gene: TRBJ2-5
CDR3 protein: CSAGARSETQYF

V gene: TRBV20-1
J gene: TRBJ2-1
CDR3 protein: CSARDRRGVSEQFF

V gene: TRBV27
J gene: TRBJ2-3
CDR3 protein: CASSFRRTFTDTQYF

V gene: TRBV27
J gene: TRBJ2-7
CDR3 protein: CASGWGVPSGEQYF

V gene: TRBV6-5
J gene: TRBJ1-6
CDR3 protein: CASSYRGTGTYNSPLHF

V gene: TRBV4-2
J gene: TRBJ2-1
CDR3 protein: CASSQEGSGKPYNEQFF

V gene: TRBV29-1
J gene: TRBJ1-2
CDR3 protein: CSVFGEGDGSYTF

V gene: TRBV19
J gene: TRBJ1-5
CDR3 protein: CASRIAREYDGPQHF

V gene: TRBV12-3/TRBV12-4
J gene: TRBJ1-5
CDR3 protein: CASRYRAGNQPQHF

V gene: TRBV12-3/TRBV12-4
J gene: TRBJ1-2
CDR3 protein: CASSPLPDYGYTF

V gene: TRBV7-2
J gene: TRBJ2-2
CDR3 protein: CASSFRGGGELFF

V gene: TRBV5-1
J gene: TRBJ2-7
CDR3 protein: CASSPAPPRSSYEQYF

V gene: TRBV20-1
J gene: TRBJ2-5
CDR3 protein: CSANGGASQETQYF

V gene: TRBV5-1
J gene: TRBJ2-1
CDR3 protein: CASTAGTVSNEQFF

V gene: TRBV24-1
J gene: TRBJ2-3
CDR3 protein: CATTNLRDRGTDTQYF

V gene: TRBV5-6
J gene: TRBJ2-3
CDR3 protein: CASAPGQSTDTQYF

V gene: TRBV2
J gene: TRBJ2-2
CDR3 protein: CASGESRAYTGELFF

V gene: TRBV6-5
J gene: TRBJ2-5
CDR3 protein: CASRLAGAGLETQYF

V gene: TRBV7-3
J gene: TRBJ2-6
CDR3 protein: CASSLKGGSGANVLTF

V gene: TRBV5-1
J gene: TRBJ1-1
CDR3 protein: CASSPGGNTEAFF

V gene: TRBV10-3
J gene: TRBJ1-1
CDR3 protein: CAISDGNRGLNTEAFF

V gene: TRBV5-1
J gene: TRBJ2-1
CDR3 protein: CASSLVASLSYNEQFF

V gene: TRBV7-9
J gene: TRBJ2-7
CDR3 protein: CASSFTRDRGREQYF

V gene: TRBV5-1
J gene: TRBJ2-3
CDR3 protein: CASSGGLAGSARDTQYF

V gene: TRBV6-5
J gene: TRBJ1-5
CDR3 protein: CASSSDRVPNQPQHF